These 14 T cell receptor beta chains share one sample of origin, sequenced in a study of blood T cell repertoires in COVID-19. Clones were read by immunoSEQ multiplex PCR, and TCRdb kept only the in-frame ones, dropping some. The table records about 140,000 clones, over 70% of them present only once. The sample consisted of peripheral blood. These receptors were taken from a woman aged 55-70 years with acute or convalescent COVID-19.

The genes are TRBV4-2 and TRBJ1-2, with D maybe TRBD1 (6 bases). CDR1 and CDR2 from the germline V gene are LGHNA and YNFKEQ. The V gene lost 2 bases and the J gene lost 2 bases, with 9 bases spanning the gap. The CDR3 is 14 residues long. This CDR3 reads CASSQKGQNYGYTF. The CDR3 DNA is TGTGCCAGCAGCCAAAAAGGACAGAACTATGGCTACACCTTC.

The rearrangement uses TRBV29-1 and TRBJ1-1; TRBD1 matches 7 bases. CDR3 size: 15 residues. CDR1 and CDR2 from the germline V gene are SQVTM and ANQGSEA. Losses at the gene ends were 4 bases for V and 1 base for J; bases not matched to a gene: 9. CDR3 nucleotide sequence: TGCAGCGTTGCACCGAGGGACAGCCAGAACACTGAAGCTTTCTTT. This codes for CSVAPRDSQNTEAFF. Complete variable domain (other parts from reference TRBV29-1 and TRBJ1-1): SAVISQKPSRDICQRGTSLTIQCQVDSQVTMMFWYRQQPGQSLTLIATANQGSEATYESGFVIDKFPISRPNLTFSTLTVSNMSPEDSSIYLCSVAPRDSQNTEAFFGQGTRLTVV.

V and J are TRBV19 and TRBJ2-1; possible D gene TRBD2, 6 bases. Germline V CDR1 and CDR2: LNHDA, SQIVND (reference sequence). The CDR3 totals 12 residues. With 7 bases removed from V and 7 bases from J, the gap between germline ends came to 11 bases. The CDR3, as DNA: TGTGCCAGTAATCGGGGGACGAATGAGCAGTTCTTC. The encoded protein is CASNRGTNEQFF.

J is TRBJ2-2 and V is TRBV7-9; 10 positions agree with TRBD1. The germline V gene encodes CDR1 SEHNR and CDR2 FQNEAQ (reference sequence). The V segment lost 5 bases and the J segment 5 bases; nucleotides outside the gene matches: 5. This CDR3 spans 15 amino acids. The CDR3 protein is CASSPPGQGTGELFF. In DNA, the CDR3 is TGTGCCAGCAGCCCACCGGGACAGGGGACCGGGGAGCTGTTTTTT.

This clone was detected only once. The V and J genes are TRBV6-1 and TRBJ1-2; 9 bases align to TRBD1. Trimming removed 3 bases from V and 1 base from J; junction bases left unmatched: 12. Germline values: CDR1 MNHNS, CDR2 SASEGT. The CDR3 runs to 18 residues. The CDR3 region is CASSDLLRPGQGNYGYTF. Here the CDR3 DNA reads TGTGCCAGCAGTGACCTCCTTCGACCGGGACAGGGTAACTATGGCTACACCTTC.

The V gene is TRBV19, the J gene TRBJ1-6; D call uncertain. Germline V lookup: CDR1 LNHDA, CDR2 SQIVND (reference sequence). The V end lost 6 bases, the J end lost 10 bases, and 10 bases lay between the germline ends. This CDR3 contains 12 residues. CDR3 nucleotides: TGTGCCAGTAGGGGGAGTGGGTCACCCCTCCACTTT. Its translation: CASRGSGSPLHF.

This clone was observed a handful of times. V and J are TRBV6-5 and TRBJ1-1, with no clear D. The germline CDR1 and CDR2 sequences are MNHEY and SVGAGI. The germline V and J ends were trimmed by 6 bases and 3 bases, with 8 bases remaining between them. There are 12 residues in the CDR3. The CDR3 DNA reads as TGTGCCAGCAGACCCGACTACACTGAAGCTTTCTTT. Its translation is CASRPDYTEAFF.

This clone was seen repeatedly, ten times or more. Written as DNA, the CDR3 is TGTGCCACCAGCAGGCCCCTGACAGGGTACGAGCAGTACTTC. Its protein is CATSRPLTGYEQYF. The rearrangement joins TRBV15 to TRBJ2-7; 7 bases map to TRBD1. J was trimmed by 4 bases and V by 3 bases; bases with no gene match: 6. Germline V gives CDR1 LNHNV, CDR2 YYDKDF (reference sequence). This CDR3 comprises 14 residues.

V usage is TRBV19 and J usage is TRBJ2-7, with D tentatively TRBD2 (5 bases). With 3 bases removed from V and 6 bases from J, the gap between germline ends came to 12 bases. This CDR3 contains 13 residues. Germline V CDR1 and CDR2: LNHDA, SQIVND (reference sequence). CDR3 sequence: CASSIGLASEQYF. DNA of the CDR3: TGTGCCAGTAGTATTGGGCTAGCAAGCGAGCAGTACTTC. Together with reference TRBV19 and TRBJ2-7, the CDR3 gives the full variable domain: DGGITQSPKYLFRKEGQNVTLSCEQNLNHDAMYWYRQDPGQGLRLIYYSQIVNDFQKGDIAEGYSVSREKKESFPLTVTSAQKNPTAFYLCASSIGLASEQYFGPGTRLTVT.

The genes are TRBV7-9 and TRBJ1-2, with 7 nucleotides matching TRBD1. Germline trimming cut 6 bases from V and 2 bases from J; bases unmatched to any gene: 9. Germline V lookup: CDR1 SEHNR, CDR2 FQNEAQ (reference sequence). The CDR3 length is 15 residues. The CDR3, as DNA: TGTGCCAGCAGTCCCGGGACAGCGAGAAACTATGGCTACACCTTC. Its protein is CASSPGTARNYGYTF.

The gene calls are TRBV7-9 and TRBJ2-1; a possible D gene is TRBD1 (5 bases). V was trimmed by 3 bases and J by 4 bases, leaving 10 bases between them. The length of the CDR3 is 14 residues. Germline V lookup: CDR1 SEHNR, CDR2 FQNEAQ (reference sequence). The CDR3 reads CASSFEQAYNEQFF. CDR3 bases: TGTGCCAGCAGCTTCGAACAGGCTTACAATGAGCAGTTCTTC. Full variable domain (missing parts from reference TRBV7-9 and TRBJ2-1): DTGVSQNPRHKITKRGQNVTFRCDPISEHNRLYWYRQTLGQGPEFLTYFQNEAQLEKSRLLSDRFSAERPKGSFSTLEIQRTEQGDSAMYLCASSFEQAYNEQFFGPGTRLTVL.

The CDR3 nucleotides are TGTGCCAGCAGCTTGGGACAGACCGCCTACGAGCAGTACTTC. Amino acid sequence: CASSLGQTAYEQYF. V and J are TRBV7-2 and TRBJ2-7, with 7 bases that match TRBD1. The CDR3 length is 14 residues. The germline gives CDR1 SGHTA, CDR2 FQGNSA. The J segment lost 2 bases and the V segment lost 3 bases, leaving 4 bases of the junction unmatched. The entire variable domain, with the rest obtained from reference TRBV7-2 and TRBJ2-7, is as follows: GAGVSQSPSNKVTEKGKDVELRCDPISGHTALYWYRQSLGQGLEFLIYFQGNSAPDKSGLPSDRFSAERTGGSVSTLTIQRTQQEDSAVYLCASSLGQTAYEQYFGPGTRLTVT.

This rearrangement joins TRBV4-2 to TRBJ2-2; no clear D. V was cut by 5 bases and J by 5 bases, with 9 bases left in between. CDR1 is LGHNA and CDR2 is YNFKEQ in the germline V gene. The CDR3 consists of 13 residues. CDR3 sequence: CASSERNTGELFF. Written as DNA, the CDR3 is TGTGCCAGCAGCGAGAGGAATACCGGGGAGCTGTTTTTT.

This chain uses TRBV7-9 with TRBJ2-1, with 11 bases fitting TRBD2. Germline CDR1 SEHNR, CDR2 FQNEAQ (reference sequence). Losses at the gene ends were 4 bases for V and 2 bases for J; bases not matched to a gene: 7. The CDR3 contains 17 residues. Written as DNA, the CDR3 is TGTGCCAGCAGCTCTAACTTAGCGGGAGGGGCCTACAATGAGCAGTTCTTC. Translated, it gives CASSSNLAGGAYNEQFF.